The 30 T cell receptor beta chains listed next were all sequenced from one sample in a study of blood T cell repertoires in COVID-19. TCRdb's copy holds only in-frame clones and misses some; the assay was immunoSEQ multiplex PCR. The data show about 530,000 clones, roughly 89% seen once. Sequencing used peripheral blood. The receptors stem from a woman in her 50s with COVID-19, enrolled during active disease.

This chain links TRBV9 with TRBJ1-1, with D possibly TRBD1 on 5 matching bases. Germline V gene data show CDR1 as SGDLS and CDR2 as YYNGEE. Deletions cut 2 bases from V and 7 bases from J, with 12 bases between. The CDR3 totals 13 residues. CDR3 in DNA: TGTGCCAGCAGCGTTACAGGCGGCAATGAAGCTTTCTTT. It encodes CASSVTGGNEAFF.

CDR3: CASSVDNRDTQYF. As DNA, the CDR3 is TGTGCCAGCAGCGTAGACAACAGGGATACGCAGTATTTT. The gene calls are TRBV9 and TRBJ2-3; D may be TRBD1 (5 bases). Germline CDR1 is SGDLS and CDR2 is YYNGEE. V was cut by 0 bases and J by 6 bases, with 8 bases left in between. The CDR3 extends over 13 amino acids.

This chain links TRBV5-5 with TRBJ2-7; tentative D call: TRBD1 (6 bases). The germline V gene has CDR1 SGHKS and CDR2 YYEKEE (reference sequence). The V gene lost 4 bases and the J gene lost 3 bases, with 8 bases spanning the gap. The CDR3 consists of 12 residues. The CDR3 coding sequence is TGTGCCAGCAGCCCGGACAGCTACGAGCAGTACTTC. Protein: CASSPDSYEQYF.

This clone was counted once. V is TRBV5-4 and J is TRBJ1-6; D is unclear. The CDR3 spans 17 residues. Germline CDR1 reads SGHNT; CDR2 reads YYREEE (reference sequence). Trimming removed 3 bases from V and 0 bases from J, with 13 bases in between. The DNA for the CDR3 is TGTGCCAGCAGCTCCCGGTCGGGGAGCTCCTATAATTCACCCCTCCACTTT. Amino acid sequence: CASSSRSGSSYNSPLHF. The whole variable domain, remainder taken from reference TRBV5-4 and TRBJ1-6, is ETGVTQSPTHLIKTRGQQVTLRCSSQSGHNTVSWYQQALGQGPQFIFQYYREEENGRGNFPPRFSGLQFPNYSSELNVNALELDDSALYLCASSSRSGSSYNSPLHFGNGTRLTVT.

This chain connects TRBV28 to TRBJ1-2, with 9 bases that match TRBD1. Germline V gene lookup returns CDR1 MDHEN and CDR2 SYDVKM. This CDR3 contains 13 residues. V lost 5 bases to trimming and J lost 6 bases; unmatched junction nucleotides: 4. The DNA of the CDR3 is TGTGCCAGCAGTACCGGGACAGGGAATGGCTACACCTTC. It translates to CASSTGTGNGYTF.

V gene TRBV6-4 combines with J gene TRBJ1-1, with D unclear. The germline V gene encodes CDR1 MRHNA and CDR2 SNTAGT. The germline V and J ends were trimmed by 3 bases and 1 base, with 6 bases remaining between them. The CDR3 is made up of 13 amino acids. CDR3 bases: TGTGCCAGCAGTGAAACACCGAACACTGAAGCTTTCTTT. Translation gives CASSETPNTEAFF.

The J gene is TRBJ1-5, the V gene TRBV6-5; D perhaps matches TRBD1 (6 bases). This CDR3 region has 14 residues. Germline lookup yields CDR1 MNHEY and CDR2 SVGAGI. Trimming took off 7 bases at V and 6 bases at J, with 16 bases between the two ends. As DNA, the CDR3 is TGTGCCAGCATGAAAGAACAGGGTGTTCAGCCCCAGCATTTT. Amino acid sequence: CASMKEQGVQPQHF.

This clone came up once. The J gene is TRBJ2-3, the V gene TRBV7-9; TRBD2 matches 7 bases. Looked up from germline, CDR1 is SEHNR and CDR2 is FQNEAQ (reference sequence). The CDR3 contains 13 residues. With V trimmed by 1 base and J by 10 bases, 5 bases remained unmatched. CDR3 sequence: CASSLEGAGSQYF. In DNA form, the CDR3 reads TGTGCCAGCAGCTTAGAGGGAGCGGGGTCGCAGTATTTT.

The chain couples TRBV12-5 to TRBJ1-2, with 7 bases identical to TRBD1. Germline lookup yields CDR1 LGHNT and CDR2 FRNRAP. The junction had 10 bases not matched to a gene; V was cut back by 5 bases and J by 4 bases. This CDR3 contains 15 residues. The CDR3, as DNA: TGTGCTAGTGGTCCTCGGACAGGCCCTCTCTATGGCTACACCTTC. Amino acid sequence: CASGPRTGPLYGYTF.

The chain couples TRBV18 to TRBJ1-2; 8 bases agree with TRBD1. The germline V gene encodes CDR1 KGHSH and CDR2 LQKENI. Unmatched junction bases numbered 9, after V lost 4 bases and J lost 8 bases. The CDR3 extends over 14 amino acids. The CDR3 here is CASSHSRGLEGYTF. CDR3 sequence (DNA): TGTGCCAGCTCACACAGCAGGGGGCTTGAAGGCTACACCTTC.

This rearrangement joins TRBV6-5 to TRBJ1-2, with D possibly matching TRBD1 (5 bases). The CDR3 spans 15 residues. CDR1 and CDR2 from the germline V gene are MNHEY and SVGAGI. Between the trimmed V and J ends, which lost 6 bases and 6 bases, there was a span of 20 bases. CDR3 in amino acids: CASRPLQGGFNGYTF. The CDR3 coding sequence is TGTGCCAGCAGACCACTCCAGGGTGGCTTTAATGGCTACACCTTC.

V gene TRBV19 combines with J gene TRBJ2-5, with unresolved D. The germline V gene has CDR1 LNHDA and CDR2 SQIVND (reference sequence). CDR3 length: 14 residues. Trimming took 2 bases from V and 5 from J, leaving 12 bases between them. The CDR3 coding sequence is TGTGCCAGTAGTATATCTGAGGTTGCGGAGACCCAGTACTTC. It codes for CASSISEVAETQYF.

The chain combines TRBV7-8 with TRBJ1-1; D gene ambiguous. The V gene lost 5 bases and the J gene lost 0 bases, with 16 bases spanning the gap. The CDR3 extends over 16 amino acids. The V gene's germline CDR1 is SGHVS and CDR2 FQNEAQ. The CDR3 here is CASSPEVLAMNTEAFF. CDR3 bases: TGTGCCAGCAGCCCAGAGGTCCTGGCGATGAACACTGAAGCTTTCTTT.

The rearrangement uses TRBV30 and TRBJ1-6, with D possibly being TRBD1 (5 bases). The V end was cut by 3 bases, the J end by 8 bases, with 14 bases between. CDR1 is GTSNPN and CDR2 is SVGIG in the germline V gene (reference sequence). The CDR3 covers 14 residues. This CDR3 is CAWSPTGGHSPLHF. The CDR3 DNA reads TGTGCCTGGAGCCCGACGGGGGGTCATTCACCCCTCCACTTT.

This clone was seen once. The J gene is TRBJ1-1, the V gene TRBV4-1; no clear D gene. V was cut by 1 base and J by 3 bases, with 12 bases left in between. The CDR3 contains 15 residues. Germline CDR1 reads MGHRA; CDR2 reads YSYEKL. DNA of the CDR3: TGCGCCAGCAGCCAAGGAGTAAGGAGTGACACTGAAGCTTTCTTT. This sequence encodes CASSQGVRSDTEAFF.

As to this clone: The identical CDR3 is also encoded by other nucleotide sequences in the sample. The chain employs TRBV18 and TRBJ2-7; 7 bases are a match to TRBD1. Germline CDR1 KGHSH, CDR2 LQKENI. The CDR3 sequence is 14 residues long. After removal of 1 base from V and 2 bases from J, the junction contained 2 bases not matched to a gene. The CDR3 region has the DNA TGTGCCAGCTCACCACGACAGGGTGCCTACGAGCAGTACTTC. It yields the protein CASSPRQGAYEQYF.

The chain has TRBV3-1 (or the pseudogene TRBV3-2) and TRBJ1-1, with D unresolved. Germline V lookup: CDR1 LGHDT, CDR2 YNNKEL (reference sequence). V lost 4 bases and J 11 bases, leaving 17 bases between the germline ends. The CDR3 runs to 13 residues. The CDR3 nucleotides read TGTGCCAGCAGCCTTACACGGAGTGGTCCCGCTTTCTTT. Protein sequence: CASSLTRSGPAFF.

CDR3 region: CSALGAGYTF. In DNA form, the CDR3 reads TGCAGTGCCTTGGGCGCCGGCTACACCTTC. The V gene is TRBV20-1, the J gene TRBJ1-2; D gene uncertain. V lost 6 bases and J 8 bases, leaving 10 bases between the germline ends. CDR3 length: 10 amino acids. CDR1 DFQATT and CDR2 SNEGSKA come from the germline V gene (reference sequence).

This sequence joins TRBV9 and TRBJ2-7; a weak D match, TRBD2 (6 bases). Germline CDR1 and CDR2: SGDLS and YYNGEE. V was clipped by 4 bases and J by 8 bases, with 19 bases between them. The CDR3 contains 14 residues. CDR3 region: CASSPSRTSRKQYF. The DNA of the CDR3 is TGTGCCAGCAGCCCCAGTAGAACTAGCCGCAAGCAGTACTTC.

V usage is TRBV5-1 and J usage is TRBJ2-3; no clear D. From germline, CDR1 is SGHRS and CDR2 YFSETQ. The CDR3 extends over 12 amino acids. V was shortened by 4 bases and J by 4 bases, with 7 bases between the two germline ends. CDR3: CASSGASDTQYF. The CDR3 coding sequence is TGCGCCAGCAGCGGAGCCTCAGATACGCAGTATTTT.

The V and J genes are TRBV2 and TRBJ1-5, with 7 positions matching TRBD1. The CDR3 covers 14 residues. Germline CDR1 is SNHLY and CDR2 is FYNNEI. Unmatched junction bases numbered 9, after V lost 7 bases and J lost 6 bases. For the CDR3, the DNA is TGTGCCAGCACTCCGACAGGGCAAGGTCAGCCCCAGCATTTT. It is translated as CASTPTGQGQPQHF.

In the case of this clone: Mismatch with germline at one junction end may stem from a read error. The rearrangement uses TRBV4-2 and TRBJ1-1; D unclear. The CDR3 totals 18 residues. From germline, CDR1 is LGHNA and CDR2 YNFKEQ. CDR3 in DNA: TGTGCCAGCAGCCCCTTCGTCATTAGACCGGGAGTTGGGCCTGAGGCTTTCTTT. It is translated as CASSPFVIRPGVGPEAFF.

For this clone: This sample includes further DNA sequences coding for the same CDR3. The genes are TRBV5-1 and TRBJ2-7; D might be TRBD2 (5 bases). Trimming stripped 0 bases from V and 2 bases from J, with 12 bases between. The length of the CDR3 is 15 residues. Per germline, CDR1 SGHRS and CDR2 YFSETQ. The CDR3 DNA follows: TGCGCCAGCAGCTTGGGCGGGCGGACCACCTACGAGCAGTACTTC. It codes for CASSLGGRTTYEQYF.

The chain carries TRBV14 and TRBJ2-7; TRBD2 matches 7 bases. CDR1 and CDR2 (germline): SGHDN, FVKESK. Unmatched junction bases numbered 5, after V lost 0 bases and J lost 0 bases. The CDR3 is 16 residues long. The CDR3 is CASSQELGGSSYEQYF. CDR3 coding DNA: TGTGCCAGCAGCCAAGAGCTGGGGGGGAGCTCCTACGAGCAGTACTTC.

The CDR3 DNA reads TGTGCCAGCAGCTCAAGGGACAGGTACTATGGCTACACCTTC. Amino acid sequence: CASSSRDRYYGYTF. The chain combines TRBV13 with TRBJ1-2; 8 bases match TRBD1. V dropped 4 bases and J dropped 3; count of bases not matched to a gene: 4. The CDR3 has 14 amino acids. Germline loops: CDR1 PRHDT, CDR2 FYEKMQ (reference sequence).

The chain couples TRBV6-6 to TRBJ2-7; 10 positions match TRBD1. The germline V gene has CDR1 MNHNY and CDR2 SVGAGI (reference sequence). The CDR3 runs 16 residues. V shed 0 bases and J 4 bases; nucleotides not matched to a gene: 6. The CDR3 protein is CASSYSTPGQGYEQYF. The CDR3 region has the DNA TGTGCCAGCAGTTACTCAACCCCGGGACAGGGGTACGAGCAGTACTTC.

This clone was recorded only once. The genes are TRBV6-5 and TRBJ1-4; possibly TRBD1 for D (5 bases). The CDR3 extends over 15 amino acids. Germline lookup yields CDR1 MNHEY and CDR2 SVGAGI. Trimming removed 0 bases at V and 8 bases at J, with 13 bases between. The CDR3 DNA reads TGTGCCAGCAGTTACTCCTGGCAGGGAGGGGAAAAACTGTTTTTT. Translation gives CASSYSWQGGEKLFF.

The rearrangement links TRBV5-1 to TRBJ1-1; D is unclear. Germline CDR1 and CDR2: SGHRS and YFSETQ. Trimming cost V 1 base and J 1 base, with 8 bases left between them. The CDR3 length is 14 residues. CDR3 sequence (DNA): TGCGCCAGCAGCTTGACTGCAACGAACACTGAAGCTTTCTTT. This sequence encodes CASSLTATNTEAFF.

The gene calls are TRBV5-8 and TRBJ1-2; D ambiguous. CDR3 length equals 13 residues. V lost 4 bases to trimming and J lost 4 bases, with 11 bases between them. Germline V lookup: CDR1 SGHTS, CDR2 YDEGEE. CDR3 DNA: TGTGCCAGCAGCCGGCTAAACAGCTATGGCTACACCTTC. It specifies CASSRLNSYGYTF.

The chain is built from TRBV4-2 and TRBJ1-1; tentatively, D is TRBD1 (6 bases). Trimming removed 6 bases from V and 7 bases from J, with 18 bases in between. The CDR3 is made up of 14 amino acids. The germline V gene has CDR1 LGHNA and CDR2 YNFKEQ. The CDR3 loop reads CASRPEGGRNEAFF. As DNA, the CDR3 is TGTGCCAGCAGACCCGAGGGGGGGCGAAATGAAGCTTTCTTT.